These 17 T cell receptor beta chains share one sample of origin, sequenced in a study of graft-versus-host responses after intestinal transplantation. These receptors have no identified antigens. Profiled with immunoSEQ multiplex PCR; TCRdb holds only in-frame clones, not every one. This table has 100,000 to 120,000 clones, around 93% appearing once. The material sequenced was unstimulated CD8+ T cells sorted from spleen or lymph node cells, taken before intestinal transplant. These receptors all come from a human donor who received an intestinal transplant.

The rearrangement uses TRBV11-2 and TRBJ2-5; D perhaps matches TRBD1 (5 bases). Trimming removed 4 bases at V and 0 bases at J, with 9 bases between. The germline gives CDR1 SGHAT, CDR2 FQNNGV. This CDR3 region has 14 residues. CDR3 sequence (DNA): TGTGCCAGCAGCTGGGCAGGGAACCAAGAGACCCAGTACTTC. Translated: CASSWAGNQETQYF.

The chain uses TRBV9 and TRBJ2-1, with 13 bases fitting TRBD2. Germline values: CDR1 SGDLS, CDR2 YYNGEE. This CDR3 spans 16 amino acids. The J segment lost 4 bases and the V segment lost 4 bases, leaving 5 bases of the junction unmatched. The CDR3 DNA reads as TGTGCCAGCAGCCTTGGACTAGCGGGAGCATACAATGAGCAGTTCTTC. As protein: CASSLGLAGAYNEQFF.

The chain has TRBV5-8 and TRBJ2-5, with no clear D. The CDR3 has 12 residues. V lost 7 bases, J lost 0 bases, and 7 bases lay in between. The germline V gene encodes CDR1 SGHTS and CDR2 YDEGEE. CDR3 sequence: CASLPYQETQYF. DNA for the CDR3: TGTGCCAGCCTGCCGTACCAAGAGACCCAGTACTTC.

The genes are TRBV5-4 and TRBJ2-7; 13 positions match TRBD2. Germline CDR1 reads SGHNT; CDR2 reads YYREEE (reference sequence). The length of the CDR3 is 14 residues. V trimming: 4 bases; J trimming: 6 bases; junction bases outside the gene matches: 4. The CDR3 reads CASSPWTSGSEQYF. For the CDR3, the DNA is TGTGCCAGCAGCCCCTGGACTAGCGGGAGCGAGCAGTACTTC. Drawing the rest from reference TRBV5-4 and TRBJ2-7, the complete variable domain is ETGVTQSPTHLIKTRGQQVTLRCSSQSGHNTVSWYQQALGQGPQFIFQYYREEENGRGNFPPRFSGLQFPNYSSELNVNALELDDSALYLCASSPWTSGSEQYFGPGTRLTVT.

This clone showed up just once. V gene TRBV29-1 combines with J gene TRBJ2-3; the D is unclear. The germline V and J ends were trimmed by 8 bases and 2 bases, with 2 bases remaining between them. CDR1 SQVTM and CDR2 ANQGSEA come from the germline V gene. The CDR3 sequence is 9 residues long. The CDR3 here is CSPTDTQYF. CDR3 in DNA: TGCAGCCCCACAGATACGCAGTATTTT.

There are a few counts of this clone. CDR3 protein: CASSLRSSYNEQFF. In DNA form, the CDR3 reads TGTGCCAGCAGTTTAAGGAGCTCCTACAATGAGCAGTTCTTC. The J gene is TRBJ2-1, the V gene TRBV27; D gene uncertain. Per germline, CDR1 MNHEY and CDR2 SMNVEV (reference sequence). The CDR3 extends over 14 amino acids. Trimming removed 2 bases from V and 0 bases from J, with 5 bases in between.

CDR3 DNA sequence: TGTGCCAGCAGCTCGAATGCGGGAGGTGAAGAGACCCAGTACTTC. Protein: CASSSNAGGEETQYF. The V call is TRBV13, the J call TRBJ2-5, with 8 bases fitting TRBD2. The germline CDR1 and CDR2 sequences are PRHDT and FYEKMQ (reference sequence). Losses at the gene ends were 4 bases for V and 3 bases for J; bases not matched to a gene: 7. The CDR3 is 15 residues long.

V gene TRBV11-2 combines with J gene TRBJ1-5, with a weak D call TRBD1 (5 bases). The CDR3 loop spans 13 amino acids. The ends were cut back, 5 bases at V and 4 bases at J, with 9 bases in the middle. The V gene's germline CDR1 is SGHAT and CDR2 FQNNGV. This CDR3 reads CASSLGANQPQHF. CDR3 nucleotides: TGTGCCAGCAGCCTAGGGGCGAATCAGCCCCAGCATTTT.

The chain uses TRBV28 and TRBJ1-5; D gene uncertain. Looked up from germline, CDR1 is MDHEN and CDR2 is SYDVKM. The CDR3 loop spans 15 amino acids. The V end was cut by 1 base, the J end by 1 base, with 8 bases between. The CDR3 DNA sequence: TGTGCCAGCAGTTTATTCGGAGGGAGCAATCAGCCCCAGCATTTT. Encoded protein: CASSLFGGSNQPQHF. Full variable domain (outside the CDR3, taken from reference TRBV28 and TRBJ1-5): DVKVTQSSRYLVKRTGEKVFLECVQDMDHENMFWYRQDPGLGLRLIYFSYDVKMKEKGDIPEGYSVSREKKERFSLILESASTNQTSMYLCASSLFGGSNQPQHFGDGTRLSIL.

This chain links TRBV5-1 with TRBJ1-3; D is possibly TRBD1 (6 bases). Germline values: CDR1 SGHRS, CDR2 YFSETQ. The CDR3 runs 16 residues. The germline V and J ends were trimmed by 2 bases and 0 bases, with 12 bases remaining between them. The CDR3 loop is CASSLNGQNSGNTIYF. DNA for the CDR3: TGCGCCAGCAGCTTAAACGGACAGAACTCTGGAAACACCATATATTTT.

The gene calls are TRBV30 and TRBJ2-5, with a weak D call TRBD1 (6 bases). Looked up from germline, CDR1 is GTSNPN and CDR2 is SVGIG (reference sequence). The ends were cut back, 3 bases at V and 1 base at J, with 21 bases in the middle. The CDR3 runs 17 residues. This CDR3 is CAWSAVKRGGPQETQYF. Written as DNA, the CDR3 is TGTGCCTGGAGCGCCGTTAAGAGAGGGGGACCCCAAGAGACCCAGTACTTC.

CDR3 loop: CASSLGGTGSKYEQYF. CDR3 nucleotides: TGTGCCAGCAGCTTGGGGGGGACAGGGTCGAAGTACGAGCAGTACTTC. The chain is built from TRBV5-4 and TRBJ2-7; TRBD1 matches at 9 bases. J lost 4 bases, V lost 0 bases, and 8 bases had no gene match. CDR3 size: 16 residues. Germline loops: CDR1 SGHNT, CDR2 YYREEE (reference sequence).

V gene TRBV6-5 combines with J gene TRBJ1-1; weak D call: TRBD1 (6 bases). The CDR3 consists of 13 residues. V lost 8 bases to trimming and J lost 5 bases, with 15 bases between them. CDR1 and CDR2 (germline): MNHEY, SVGAGI. CDR3 in amino acids: CASGGGGGTEAFF. DNA of the CDR3: TGTGCCAGCGGAGGAGGGGGGGGAACTGAAGCTTTCTTT.

The chain recombines TRBV30 with TRBJ1-1; TRBD1 is a possible D gene (5 bases). Germline V gives CDR1 GTSNPN, CDR2 SVGIG (reference sequence). Trimming removed 5 bases from V and 1 base from J, with 11 bases in between. The CDR3 is 13 residues long. CDR3 nucleotide sequence: TGTGCCTGGGACAGACTTTCGAACACTGAAGCTTTCTTT. Translated, it gives CAWDRLSNTEAFF.

This chain joins TRBV13 and TRBJ2-3; 7 nucleotides match TRBD1. The CDR3 has 14 amino acids. Trimming took 9 bases from V and 3 from J; bases not matched to a gene: 9. Germline assignment: CDR1 PRHDT and CDR2 FYEKMQ (reference sequence). In DNA form, the CDR3 reads TGTGCCAGTGGGAAGGGGGCCCTGACAGATACGCAGTATTTT. Translated: CASGKGALTDTQYF.

The V call is TRBV4-1, the J call TRBJ1-4; tentatively, D is TRBD1 (5 bases). The germline V gene has CDR1 MGHRA and CDR2 YSYEKL. The CDR3 length is 17 residues. The germline V and J ends were trimmed by 5 bases and 0 bases, with 16 bases remaining between them. The CDR3 reads CASSLGGLYATNEKLFF. CDR3 nucleotide sequence: TGCGCCAGCAGCTTGGGGGGTTTATACGCAACTAATGAAAAACTGTTTTTT.

This clone was observed once. The chain couples TRBV4-1 to TRBJ2-2; perhaps TRBD2 as D (7 bases). Germline CDR1 reads MGHRA; CDR2 reads YSYEKL. V was trimmed by 6 bases and J by 6 bases, leaving 17 bases between them. The CDR3 is 15 amino acids. The CDR3, as DNA: TGCGCCAGCAGACCGCCGGCGGGGGCGGCCGGGGAGCTGTTTTTT. This sequence encodes CASRPPAGAAGELFF.